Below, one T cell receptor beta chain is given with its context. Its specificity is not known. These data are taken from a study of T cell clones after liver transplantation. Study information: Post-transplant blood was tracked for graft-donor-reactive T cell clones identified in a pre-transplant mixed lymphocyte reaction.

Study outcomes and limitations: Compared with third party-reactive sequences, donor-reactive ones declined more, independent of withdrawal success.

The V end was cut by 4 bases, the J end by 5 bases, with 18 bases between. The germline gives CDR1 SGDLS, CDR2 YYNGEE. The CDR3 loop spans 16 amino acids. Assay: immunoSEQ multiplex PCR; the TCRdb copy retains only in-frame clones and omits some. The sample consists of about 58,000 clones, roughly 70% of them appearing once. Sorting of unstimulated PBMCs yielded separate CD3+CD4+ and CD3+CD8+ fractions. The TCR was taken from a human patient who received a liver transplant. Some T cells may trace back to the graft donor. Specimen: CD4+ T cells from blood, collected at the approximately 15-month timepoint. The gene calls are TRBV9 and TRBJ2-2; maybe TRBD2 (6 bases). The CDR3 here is CASSPRRRGGTGELFF. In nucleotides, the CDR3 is TGTGCCAGCAGCCCACGCCGGAGGGGCGGTACCGGGGAGCTGTTTTTT.